This T cell receptor beta chain was retrieved from a study of blood T cell repertoires in COVID-19. Assay used: immunoSEQ multiplex PCR; TCRdb lists only in-frame clones, some missing. The sample contains some 150,000 clones, about four fifths of which appear only once. V lost 0 bases and J lost 0; bases outside the gene matches: 11. The CDR3 length is 19 residues. Germline CDR1 LNHDA, CDR2 SQIVND (reference sequence). The chain couples TRBV19 to TRBJ2-7; 10 bases agree with TRBD2. Sequencing input: PBMCs or T cells enriched from blood (not recorded which). This sequence originates from a woman aged 45-65 years in a cohort exposed to, infected with or recovered from COVID-19 (not recorded which). The CDR3 reads CASSIDRGTSAKSSYEQYF. CDR3 coding DNA: TGTGCCAGTAGTATAGATCGTGGGACTAGCGCTAAGAGCTCCTACGAGCAGTACTTC.